The 10 T cell receptor beta chains given below trace back to one sample, sequenced in a study of vaccination and CD4 T cells after COVID-19. The treatment here: approximately 9-day PBMC culture with coronavirus spike peptide pools or control peptides (ViraFEST assay). No antigen has been identified for these receptors. The study sequenced cultured CD4+ T cell DNA using the Oncomine TCR Beta short-read assay. TCRdb independently ran MiXCR on the PCR reads; one entry per CDR3 protein. In the table there are over 14,000 distinct CDR3 sequences, approximately 30% of which are singletons. The sequenced sample was CD4+ T cells from blood, cultured in vitro, obtained after SARS-CoV-2 vaccination. These receptors originate from a human donor who had recovered from COVID-19.

This clonotype appeared a few times. CDR3 sequence (DNA): TGTGCCAGCAGCACCGGACACCTCAACACAGATACGCAGTATTTT. Amino acid sequence: CASSTGHLNTDTQYF. The V call is TRBV7-2, the J call TRBJ2-3, with a weak D call TRBD1 (5 bases). Deletions cut 5 bases from V and 2 bases from J, with 14 bases between. The germline V gene has CDR1 SGHTA and CDR2 FQGNSA. The CDR3 spans 15 residues.

Within the sample, this clonotype is medium-sized. This sequence joins TRBV5-6 and TRBJ1-1, with 12 positions matching TRBD1. Germline V gives CDR1 SGHDT, CDR2 YYEEEE. Trimming removed 1 base from V and 5 bases from J; junction bases left unmatched: 6. CDR3 length: 16 residues. The CDR3 here is CASSLFGTGGRTEAFF. CDR3 in DNA: TGTGCCAGCAGCTTGTTTGGGACAGGGGGCCGGACTGAAGCTTTCTTT.

In its sample, this clonotype was seen once. The V and J genes are TRBV19 and TRBJ2-6; 11 bases map to TRBD2. V lost 8 bases and J lost 0; bases outside the gene matches: 3. CDR1 is LNHDA, CDR2 SQIVND, per germline (reference sequence). CDR3 length: 16 residues. CDR3 sequence (DNA): TGTGCCAGTCAACTAGCGGGAGTCTCTGGGGCCAACGTCCTGACTTTC. Its translation is CASQLAGVSGANVLTF.

This clonotype has just a few counts. V and J are TRBV6-5 and TRBJ1-1; D unresolved. Germline assignment: CDR1 MNHEY and CDR2 SVGAGI. The CDR3 runs 13 residues. Trimming took off 2 bases at V and 6 bases at J, with 10 bases between the two ends. The CDR3 region is CASSYESGSEAFF. CDR3 bases: TGTGCCAGCAGTTACGAGTCGGGATCTGAAGCTTTCTTT.

This clonotype was recorded a few times. The chain recombines TRBV2 with TRBJ1-1, with D tentatively TRBD1 (5 bases). V was shortened by 8 bases and J by 2 bases, with 9 bases between the two germline ends. The CDR3 is 12 amino acids. CDR1 and CDR2 from the germline V gene are SNHLY and FYNNEI. Here the CDR3 DNA reads TGTGCCAGCGGGACCCGAAACACTGAAGCTTTCTTT. Its translation is CASGTRNTEAFF.

J is TRBJ2-5 and V is TRBV5-1; either TRBD1 or TRBD2 may fit D (5 bases each). Germline V gene lookup returns CDR1 SGHRS and CDR2 YFSETQ. The germline V and J ends were trimmed by 4 bases and 5 bases, with 18 bases remaining between them. The CDR3 length is 15 residues. The DNA for the CDR3 is TGCGCCAGCAGCAAGACTAATAAGGGGTTGGAGACCCAGTACTTC. It translates to CASSKTNKGLETQYF.

The chain employs TRBV19 and TRBJ2-5, with D perhaps TRBD1 or TRBD2 (5 bases each). Germline CDR1 is LNHDA and CDR2 is SQIVND (reference sequence). The ends were cut back, 3 bases at V and 1 base at J, with 12 bases in the middle. The CDR3 has 15 amino acids. The CDR3 sequence is CASSMQVGTQETQYF. CDR3 nucleotides: TGTGCCAGTAGTATGCAGGTTGGGACCCAAGAGACCCAGTACTTC.

This clonotype was seen a handful of times. This chain links TRBV20-1 with TRBJ2-1; 8 bases line up with TRBD2. The CDR3 sequence is 12 residues long. V shed 6 bases and J 7 bases; nucleotides not matched to a gene: 5. Germline values: CDR1 DFQATT, CDR2 SNEGSKA (reference sequence). Here the CDR3 reads CSAERLANEQFF. CDR3 sequence (DNA): TGCAGTGCGGAACGACTAGCGAATGAGCAGTTCTTC.

This clonotype has only a few counts. The chain combines TRBV7-2 with TRBJ2-7; 9 positions agree with TRBD1. The V segment lost 0 bases and the J segment 0 bases; nucleotides outside the gene matches: 3. This CDR3 has 16 residues. CDR1 is SGHTA, CDR2 FQGNSA, per germline. CDR3 residues: CASSLAGTGSSYEQYF. The CDR3 DNA sequence: TGTGCCAGCAGCTTAGCCGGGACAGGGAGCTCCTACGAGCAGTACTTC.

This chain joins TRBV5-1 and TRBJ2-2; unclear D gene. The V end was cut by 0 bases, the J end by 7 bases, with 7 bases between. Germline V gene data show CDR1 as SGHRS and CDR2 as YFSETQ. The CDR3 covers 13 residues. This CDR3 is CASSLVRVGELFF. The CDR3 DNA is TGCGCCAGCAGCTTGGTTCGGGTCGGGGAGCTGTTTTTT.